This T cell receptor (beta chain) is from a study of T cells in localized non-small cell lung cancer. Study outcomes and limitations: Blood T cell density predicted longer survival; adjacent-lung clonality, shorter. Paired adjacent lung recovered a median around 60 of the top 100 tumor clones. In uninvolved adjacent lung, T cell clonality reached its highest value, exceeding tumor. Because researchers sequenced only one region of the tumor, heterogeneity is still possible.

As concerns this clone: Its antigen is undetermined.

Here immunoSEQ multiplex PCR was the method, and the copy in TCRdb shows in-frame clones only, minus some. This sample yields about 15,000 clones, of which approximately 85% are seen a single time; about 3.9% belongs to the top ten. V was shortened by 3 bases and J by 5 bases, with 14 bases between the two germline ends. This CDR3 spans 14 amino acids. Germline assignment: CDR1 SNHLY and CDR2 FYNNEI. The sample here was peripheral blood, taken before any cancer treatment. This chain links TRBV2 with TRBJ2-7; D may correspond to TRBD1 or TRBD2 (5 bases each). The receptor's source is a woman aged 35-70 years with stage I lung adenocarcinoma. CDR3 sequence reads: CASSDLVGDHEQYF. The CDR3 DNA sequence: TGTGCCAGCAGTGATCTCGTGGGGGATCACGAGCAGTACTTC. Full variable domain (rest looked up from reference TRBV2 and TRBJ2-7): EPEVTQTPSHQVTQMGQEVILRCVPISNHLYFYWYRQILGQKVEFLVSFYNNEISEKSEIFDDQFSVERPDGSNFTLKIRSTKLEDSAMYFCASSDLVGDHEQYFGPGTRLTVT.